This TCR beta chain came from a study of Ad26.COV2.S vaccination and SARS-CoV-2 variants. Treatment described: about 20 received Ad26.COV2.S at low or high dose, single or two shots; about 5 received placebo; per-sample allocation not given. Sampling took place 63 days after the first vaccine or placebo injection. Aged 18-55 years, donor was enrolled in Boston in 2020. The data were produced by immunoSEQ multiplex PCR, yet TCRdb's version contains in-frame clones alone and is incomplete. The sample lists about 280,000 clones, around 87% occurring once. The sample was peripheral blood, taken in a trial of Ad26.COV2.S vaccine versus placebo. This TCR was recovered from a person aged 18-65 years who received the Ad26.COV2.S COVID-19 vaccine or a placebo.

This CDR3 reads CASSAGDGTKLFF. In DNA, the CDR3 is TGTGCCAGCAGCGCAGGGGACGGGACAAAACTGTTTTTT. The rearrangement uses TRBV9 and TRBJ1-4, with TRBD1 as a possible D gene (6 bases). V was shortened by 3 bases and J by 10 bases, with 13 bases between the two germline ends. The CDR3 extends over 13 amino acids. The germline CDR1 and CDR2 sequences are SGDLS and YYNGEE.